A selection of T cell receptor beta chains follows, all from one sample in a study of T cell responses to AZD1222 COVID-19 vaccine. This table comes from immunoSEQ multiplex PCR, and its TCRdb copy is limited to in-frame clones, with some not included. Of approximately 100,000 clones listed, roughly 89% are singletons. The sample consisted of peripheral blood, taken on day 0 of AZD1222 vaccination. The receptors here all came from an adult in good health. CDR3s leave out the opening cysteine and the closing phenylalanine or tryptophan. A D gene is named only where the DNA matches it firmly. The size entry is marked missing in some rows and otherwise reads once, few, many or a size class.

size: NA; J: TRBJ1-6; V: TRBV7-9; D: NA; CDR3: ASSLSENSPLH
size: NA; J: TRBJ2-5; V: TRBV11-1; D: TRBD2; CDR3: ASSTGLAGAGETQY
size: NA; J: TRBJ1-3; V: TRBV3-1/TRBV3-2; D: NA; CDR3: ASSQGTTGNTIY
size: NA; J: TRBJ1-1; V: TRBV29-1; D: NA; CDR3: SVARHGRVRDTEAF
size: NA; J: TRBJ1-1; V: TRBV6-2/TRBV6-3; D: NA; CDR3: ASSYRRTMLNTEAF
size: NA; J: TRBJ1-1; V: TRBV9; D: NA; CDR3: ASSSGGQDTEAF
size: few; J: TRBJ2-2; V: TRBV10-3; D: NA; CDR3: AISEARAGNTGELF
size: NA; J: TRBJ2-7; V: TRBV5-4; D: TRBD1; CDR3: ASSLEDRVGEQY
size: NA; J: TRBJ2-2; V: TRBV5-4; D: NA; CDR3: ASSLESGTGELF
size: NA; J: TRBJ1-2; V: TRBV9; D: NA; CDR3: ASSGLNGGYT
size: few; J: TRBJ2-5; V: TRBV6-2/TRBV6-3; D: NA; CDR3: ASSTRLGGETQY
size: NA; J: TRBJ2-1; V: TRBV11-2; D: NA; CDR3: ASSFGPGSYNEQF
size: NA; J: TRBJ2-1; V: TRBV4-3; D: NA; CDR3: ASSQEGAVTYNEQF
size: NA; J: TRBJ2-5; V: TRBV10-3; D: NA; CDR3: AIRPSSSGETQY
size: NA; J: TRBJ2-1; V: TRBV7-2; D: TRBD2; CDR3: ASSLRNSGSKNEQF
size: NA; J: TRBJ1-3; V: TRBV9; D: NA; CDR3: ASSSGISGNTIY
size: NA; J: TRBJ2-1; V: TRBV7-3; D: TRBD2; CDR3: ASSSGLAGANEQF
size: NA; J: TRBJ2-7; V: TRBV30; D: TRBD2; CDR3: AWRTSGSGEQY
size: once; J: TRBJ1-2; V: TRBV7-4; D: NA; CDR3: ASSLPDGYT
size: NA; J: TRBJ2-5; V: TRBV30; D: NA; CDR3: AWSSTAGTQY
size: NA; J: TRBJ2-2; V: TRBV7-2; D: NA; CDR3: ASSLLGVTGELF
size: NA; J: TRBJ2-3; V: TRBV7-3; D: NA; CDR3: ASSPNRVLDTQY
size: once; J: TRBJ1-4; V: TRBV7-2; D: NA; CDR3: ASSSFGGAGEKLF
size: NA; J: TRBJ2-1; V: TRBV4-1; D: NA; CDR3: ASSQPAGLAYNEQF
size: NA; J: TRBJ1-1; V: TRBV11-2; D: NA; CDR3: ASSQGRWNTEAF
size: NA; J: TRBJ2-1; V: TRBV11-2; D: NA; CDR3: ASSGRIGSYNEQF
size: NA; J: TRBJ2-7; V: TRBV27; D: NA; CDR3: ASSLMQGGWYEQY
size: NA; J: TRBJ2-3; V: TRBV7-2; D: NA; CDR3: ASSLERRGTQY
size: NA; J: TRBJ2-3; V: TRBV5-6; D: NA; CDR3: ASSLTSSDTQY
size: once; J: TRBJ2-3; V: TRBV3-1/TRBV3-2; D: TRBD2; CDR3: ASSPRLAGPTDTQY
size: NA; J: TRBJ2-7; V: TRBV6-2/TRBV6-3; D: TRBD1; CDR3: ASSYVRGFEQY
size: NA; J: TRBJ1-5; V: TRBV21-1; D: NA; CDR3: ASSWDRLYSNQPQH
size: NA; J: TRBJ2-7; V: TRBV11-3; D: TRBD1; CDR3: ASSAWLRQGKDEQY
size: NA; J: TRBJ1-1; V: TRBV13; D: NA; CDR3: ASAEGGTEAF
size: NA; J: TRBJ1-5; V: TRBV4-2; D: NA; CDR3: ASSQEPGASNQPQH
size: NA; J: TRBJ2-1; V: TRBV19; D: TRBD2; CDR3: ASSSYGLAGGSSSYNEQF
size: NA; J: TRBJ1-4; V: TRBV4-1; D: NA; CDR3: ASSQEKGRQGGEKLF
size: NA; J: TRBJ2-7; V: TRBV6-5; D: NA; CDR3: ACQGPSYEQY
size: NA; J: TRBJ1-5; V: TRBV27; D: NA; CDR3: ASSLLGDQPQH
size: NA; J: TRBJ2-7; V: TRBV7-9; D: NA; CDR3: ASSLGTLPYEQY
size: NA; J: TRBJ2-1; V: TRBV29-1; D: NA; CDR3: SVAEREQF
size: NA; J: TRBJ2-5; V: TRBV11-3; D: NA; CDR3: ASSSSGFLQETQY
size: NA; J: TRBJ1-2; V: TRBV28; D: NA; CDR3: ASTNGGIHYGYT
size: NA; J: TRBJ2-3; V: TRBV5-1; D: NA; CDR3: ASRYDSTDTQY
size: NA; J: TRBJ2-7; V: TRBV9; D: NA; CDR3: ASSQGVGDYEQY
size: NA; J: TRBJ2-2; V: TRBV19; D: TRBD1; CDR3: ASGDRRPTGELF
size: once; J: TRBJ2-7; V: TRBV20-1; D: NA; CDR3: SASRSEQY
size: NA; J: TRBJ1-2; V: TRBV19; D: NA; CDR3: ASRFGLNYGYT
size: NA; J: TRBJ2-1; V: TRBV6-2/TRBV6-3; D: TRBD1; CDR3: ASSYSTGQYNEQF
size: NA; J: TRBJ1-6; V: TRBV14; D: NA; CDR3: ASSRVGGEQYNSPLH